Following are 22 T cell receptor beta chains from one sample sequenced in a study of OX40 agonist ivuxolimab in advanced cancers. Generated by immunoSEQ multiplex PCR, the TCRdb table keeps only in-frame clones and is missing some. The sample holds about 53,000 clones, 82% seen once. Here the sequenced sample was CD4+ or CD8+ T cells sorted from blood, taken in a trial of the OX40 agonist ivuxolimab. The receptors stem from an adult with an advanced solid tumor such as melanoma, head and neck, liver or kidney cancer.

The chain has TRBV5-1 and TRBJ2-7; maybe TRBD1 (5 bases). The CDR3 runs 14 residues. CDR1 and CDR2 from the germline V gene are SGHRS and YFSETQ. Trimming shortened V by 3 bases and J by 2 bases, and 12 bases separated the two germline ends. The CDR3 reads CASSSVTGTYEQYF. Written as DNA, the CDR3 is TGCGCCAGCAGCTCTGTTACAGGCACCTACGAGCAGTACTTC. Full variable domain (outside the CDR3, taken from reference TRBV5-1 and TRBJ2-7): KAGVTQTPRYLIKTRGQQVTLSCSPISGHRSVSWYQQTPGQGLQFLFEYFSETQRNKGNFPGRFSGRQFSNSRSEMNVSTLELGDSALYLCASSSVTGTYEQYFGPGTRLTVT.

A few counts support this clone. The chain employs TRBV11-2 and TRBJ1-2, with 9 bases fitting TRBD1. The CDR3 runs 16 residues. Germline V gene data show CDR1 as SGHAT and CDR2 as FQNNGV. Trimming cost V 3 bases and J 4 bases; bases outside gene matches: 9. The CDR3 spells CASSFGTGSSGYGYTF. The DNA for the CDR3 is TGTGCCAGCAGCTTCGGGACAGGGAGTTCAGGCTATGGCTACACCTTC.

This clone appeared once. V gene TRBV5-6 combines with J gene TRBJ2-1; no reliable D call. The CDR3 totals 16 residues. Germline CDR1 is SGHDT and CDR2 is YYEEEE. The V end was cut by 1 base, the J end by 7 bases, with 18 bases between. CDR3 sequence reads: CASSLWGTVEGNEQFF. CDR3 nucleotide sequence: TGTGCCAGCAGCTTGTGGGGAACAGTTGAAGGGAATGAGCAGTTCTTC.

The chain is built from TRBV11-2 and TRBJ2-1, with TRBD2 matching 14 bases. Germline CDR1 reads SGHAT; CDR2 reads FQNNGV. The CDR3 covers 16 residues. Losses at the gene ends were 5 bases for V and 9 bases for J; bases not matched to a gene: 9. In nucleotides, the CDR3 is TGTGCCAGCAGCCCCGGACTAGCGGGGGGTCAGGGTGAGCAGTTCTTC. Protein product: CASSPGLAGGQGEQFF. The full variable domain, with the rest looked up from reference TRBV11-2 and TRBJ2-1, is EAGVAQSPRYKIIEKRQSVAFWCNPISGHATLYWYQQILGQGPKLLIQFQNNGVVDDSQLPKDRFSAERLKGVDSTLKIQPAKLEDSAVYLCASSPGLAGGQGEQFFGPGTRLTVL.

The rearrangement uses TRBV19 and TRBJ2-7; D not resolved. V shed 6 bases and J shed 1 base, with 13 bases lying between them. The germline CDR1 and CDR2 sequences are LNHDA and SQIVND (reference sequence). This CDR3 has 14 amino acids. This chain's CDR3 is CASRPTATSYEQYF. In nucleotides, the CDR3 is TGTGCCAGTAGGCCGACCGCGACGTCCTACGAGCAGTACTTC. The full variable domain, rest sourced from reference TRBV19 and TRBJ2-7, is DGGITQSPKYLFRKEGQNVTLSCEQNLNHDAMYWYRQDPGQGLRLIYYSQIVNDFQKGDIAEGYSVSREKKESFPLTVTSAQKNPTAFYLCASRPTATSYEQYFGPGTRLTVT.

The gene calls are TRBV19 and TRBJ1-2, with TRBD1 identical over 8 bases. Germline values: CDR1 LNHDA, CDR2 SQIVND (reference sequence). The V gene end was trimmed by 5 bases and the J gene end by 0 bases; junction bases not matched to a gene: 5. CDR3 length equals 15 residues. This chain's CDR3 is CASSDRDRPNYGYTF. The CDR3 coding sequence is TGTGCCAGTAGTGACCGGGACAGGCCTAACTATGGCTACACCTTC.

The CDR3 region is CASSKGGQGAGGYTF. The DNA for the CDR3 is TGTGCCAGCAGCAAAGGAGGACAGGGAGCGGGGGGCTACACCTTC. V and J are TRBV21-1 and TRBJ1-2; TRBD1 reflects the table's D call only, with no check against the DNA. TRBV21-1 is termed a pseudogene. This CDR3 is 15 amino acids long.

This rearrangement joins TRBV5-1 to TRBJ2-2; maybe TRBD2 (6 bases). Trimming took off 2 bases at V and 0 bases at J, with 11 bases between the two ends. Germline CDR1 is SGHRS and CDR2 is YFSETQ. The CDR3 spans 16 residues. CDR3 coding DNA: TGCGCCAGCAGCTTCGGGGACTCAGCGAACACCGGGGAGCTGTTTTTT. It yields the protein CASSFGDSANTGELFF.

CDR3 amino acids: CASGLSVGNQPQHF. The CDR3 DNA is TGTGCTAGTGGTTTGTCGGTCGGTAATCAGCCCCAGCATTTT. The V call is TRBV12-5, the J call TRBJ1-5; D unresolved. This CDR3 has 14 residues. Germline V lookup: CDR1 LGHNT, CDR2 FRNRAP. The germline V and J ends were trimmed by 2 bases and 4 bases, with 9 bases remaining between them.

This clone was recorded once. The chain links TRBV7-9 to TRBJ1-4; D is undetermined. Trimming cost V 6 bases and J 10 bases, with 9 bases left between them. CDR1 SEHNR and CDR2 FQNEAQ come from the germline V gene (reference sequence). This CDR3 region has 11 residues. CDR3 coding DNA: TGTGCCAGCAGGGAACGAGGAAAACTGTTTTTT. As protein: CASRERGKLFF.

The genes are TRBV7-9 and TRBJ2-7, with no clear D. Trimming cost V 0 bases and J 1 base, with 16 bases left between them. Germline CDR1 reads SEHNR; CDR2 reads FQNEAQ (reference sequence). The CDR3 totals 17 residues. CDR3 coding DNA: TGTGCCAGCAGCTTAGCGCAGGTAGGGCCGGATTCCTACGAGCAGTACTTC. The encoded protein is CASSLAQVGPDSYEQYF.

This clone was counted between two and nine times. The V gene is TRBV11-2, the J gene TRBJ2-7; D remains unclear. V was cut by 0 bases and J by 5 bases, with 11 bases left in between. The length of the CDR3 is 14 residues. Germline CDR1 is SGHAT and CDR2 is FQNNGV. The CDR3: CASSLEDGRNEQYF. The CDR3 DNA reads TGTGCCAGCAGCTTAGAAGACGGCCGCAACGAGCAGTACTTC.

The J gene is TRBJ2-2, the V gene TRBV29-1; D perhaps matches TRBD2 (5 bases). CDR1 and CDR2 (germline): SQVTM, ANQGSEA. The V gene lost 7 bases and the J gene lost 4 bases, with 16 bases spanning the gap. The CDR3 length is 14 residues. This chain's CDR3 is CSGGVSAGTGELFF. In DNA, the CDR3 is TGCAGCGGCGGAGTCAGCGCGGGCACCGGGGAGCTGTTTTTT.

The CDR3 spells CASSLSGDQPQHF. As DNA, the CDR3 is TGTGCCAGCAGCTTATCCGGGGATCAGCCCCAGCATTTT. The chain uses TRBV7-2 and TRBJ1-5; D remains ambiguous. Germline values: CDR1 SGHTA, CDR2 FQGNSA. V lost 2 bases to trimming and J lost 5 bases, with 7 bases between them. CDR3 size: 13 residues.

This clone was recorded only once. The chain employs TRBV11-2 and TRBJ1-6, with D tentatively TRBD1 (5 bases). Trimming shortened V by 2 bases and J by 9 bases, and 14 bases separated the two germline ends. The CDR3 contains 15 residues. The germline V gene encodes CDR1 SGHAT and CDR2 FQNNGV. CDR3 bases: TGTGCCAGCAGCTTACCTGCTGGGGGAATTTCACCCCTCCACTTT. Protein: CASSLPAGGISPLHF.

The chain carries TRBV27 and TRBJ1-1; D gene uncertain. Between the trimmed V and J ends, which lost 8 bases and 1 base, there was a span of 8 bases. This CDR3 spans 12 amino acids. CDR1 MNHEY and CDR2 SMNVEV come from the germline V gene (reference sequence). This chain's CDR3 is CASWNPNTEAFF. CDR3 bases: TGTGCCAGCTGGAACCCGAACACTGAAGCTTTCTTT.

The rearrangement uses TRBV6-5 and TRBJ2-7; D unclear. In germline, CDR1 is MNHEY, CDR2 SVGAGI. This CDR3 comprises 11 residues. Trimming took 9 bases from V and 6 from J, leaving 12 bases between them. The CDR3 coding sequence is TGTGCCAGTTATAGGAGACGCGAGCAGTACTTC. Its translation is CASYRRREQYF.

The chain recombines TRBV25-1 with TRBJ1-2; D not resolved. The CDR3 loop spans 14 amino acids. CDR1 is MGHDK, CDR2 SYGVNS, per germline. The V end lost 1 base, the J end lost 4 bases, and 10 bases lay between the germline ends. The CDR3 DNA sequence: TGTGCCAGCAGTGAATCAAGGGCCTTCTATGGCTACACCTTC. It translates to CASSESRAFYGYTF.

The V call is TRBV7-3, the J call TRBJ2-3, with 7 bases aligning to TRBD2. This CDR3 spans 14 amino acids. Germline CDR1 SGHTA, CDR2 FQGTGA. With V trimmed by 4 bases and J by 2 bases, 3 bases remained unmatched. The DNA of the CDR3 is TGTGCCAGCAGCTCCGGGACTATCACAGATACGCAGTATTTT. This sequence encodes CASSSGTITDTQYF.

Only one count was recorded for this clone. For the CDR3, the DNA is TGTGCCAGCAGCTTAGAGCAAAATGAGCAGTTCTTC. Its translation is CASSLEQNEQFF. The rearrangement joins TRBV11-3 to TRBJ2-1; D unresolved. Germline-derived CDR1 and CDR2 are SGHNT and YENEEA. The CDR3 runs 12 residues. The germline V and J ends were trimmed by 0 bases and 7 bases, with 4 bases remaining between them.

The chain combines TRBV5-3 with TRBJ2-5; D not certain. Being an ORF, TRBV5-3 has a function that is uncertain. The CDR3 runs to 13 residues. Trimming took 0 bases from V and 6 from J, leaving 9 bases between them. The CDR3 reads CARSLEGLKTQYF. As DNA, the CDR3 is TGTGCCAGAAGCTTGGAGGGATTGAAGACCCAGTACTTC.

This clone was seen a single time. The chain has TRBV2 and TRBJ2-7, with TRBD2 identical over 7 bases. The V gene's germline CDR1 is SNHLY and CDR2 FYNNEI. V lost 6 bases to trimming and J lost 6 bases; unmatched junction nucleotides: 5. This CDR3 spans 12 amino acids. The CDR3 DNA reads TGTGCCAGCAGGACGCCTAGCGGCGAGCAGTACTTC. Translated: CASRTPSGEQYF.